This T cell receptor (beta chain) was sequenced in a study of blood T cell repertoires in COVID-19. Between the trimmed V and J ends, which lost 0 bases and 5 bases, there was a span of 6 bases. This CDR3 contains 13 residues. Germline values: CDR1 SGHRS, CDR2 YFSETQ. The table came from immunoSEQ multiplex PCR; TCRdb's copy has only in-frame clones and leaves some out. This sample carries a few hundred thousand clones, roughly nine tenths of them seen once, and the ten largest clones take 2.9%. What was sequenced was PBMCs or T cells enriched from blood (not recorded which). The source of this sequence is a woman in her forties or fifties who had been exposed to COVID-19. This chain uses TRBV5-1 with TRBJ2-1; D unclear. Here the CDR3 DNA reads TGCGCCAGCAGCTTGGAACAGAACAATGAGCAGTTCTTC. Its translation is CASSLEQNNEQFF. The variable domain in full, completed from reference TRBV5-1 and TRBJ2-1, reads KAGVTQTPRYLIKTRGQQVTLSCSPISGHRSVSWYQQTPGQGLQFLFEYFSETQRNKGNFPGRFSGRQFSNSRSEMNVSTLELGDSALYLCASSLEQNNEQFFGPGTRLTVL.